This T cell receptor beta chain was observed in a study of cytomegalovirus exposure and HLA in healthy donors. The overall study: The 120 or so validation repertoires were produced on the same platform as the roughly 720 repertoires of the first cohort. This was reported in a later analysis.

The protocol was immunoSEQ multiplex PCR, while the TCRdb copy is restricted to in-frame clones and leaves out a portion. The sample consists of 260,000 or so clones, about 92% of them appearing once. Remarks on this clone: What it binds is unknown.

Study observations and caveats: Rarity characterized most TCR sequences, yet some public TCRs appeared in many donors. In vitro data verified three CMV-associated chains as specific for CMV antigens. The authors listed 150 or so TCR beta chains as cytomegalovirus-associated.

Trimming stripped 3 bases from V and 6 bases from J, with 15 bases between. CDR1 and CDR2 (germline): SGDLS, YYNGEE. The CDR3 spans 15 residues. Sequenced: PBMCs. The gene calls are TRBV9 and TRBJ2-2; D is perhaps TRBD2 (6 bases). The sequence was obtained from a woman in her 30s in good health and CMV-seronegative. Written as DNA, the CDR3 is TGTGCCAGCAGCGACGGGAGTAACGGAGCCGGGGAGCTGTTTTTT. Translation: CASSDGSNGAGELFF.